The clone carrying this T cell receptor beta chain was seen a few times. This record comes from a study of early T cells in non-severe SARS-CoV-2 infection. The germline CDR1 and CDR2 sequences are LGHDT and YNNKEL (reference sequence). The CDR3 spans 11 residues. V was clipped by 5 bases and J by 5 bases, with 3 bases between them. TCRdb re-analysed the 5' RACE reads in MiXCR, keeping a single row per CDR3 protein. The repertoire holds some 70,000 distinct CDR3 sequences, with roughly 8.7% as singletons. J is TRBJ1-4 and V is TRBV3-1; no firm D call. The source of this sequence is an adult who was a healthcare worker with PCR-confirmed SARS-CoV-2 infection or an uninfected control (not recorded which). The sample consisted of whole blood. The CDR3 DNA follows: TGTGCCAGCAGCTTCAATGAAAAACTGTTTTTT. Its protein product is CASSFNEKLFF.